This T cell receptor (beta chain) was recorded in a study of blood T cell repertoires in COVID-19. About the study: Samples of COVID-19 (acute and convalescent) were obtained from the United States, Italy and Spain. T cells, B-cell-depleted T cells, or PBMCs supplied cDNA or gDNA.

Original analysis: Scientists estimated how many nucleated cells there were by amplifying reference gene primers. Using immunoSEQ multiplex PCR, the repertoire was profiled, and TCRdb retains in-frame clones only, with some absent. V and J calls and clone size are given by that table; D and trimming were obtained from the DNA. The sample consists of around 97,000 clones, around 84% of them appearing once. Germline V gives CDR1 MNHEY, CDR2 SMNVEV (reference sequence). The CDR3 contains 14 residues. Germline trimming cut 5 bases from V and 9 bases from J; bases unmatched to any gene: 12. The receptor was derived from a human donor in a cohort sampled during active COVID-19. The chain uses TRBV27 and TRBJ2-7; 8 nucleotides align to TRBD1. Sequencing was done on a sample of peripheral blood. CDR3 loop: CASSTHRQGAVQYF. As DNA, the CDR3 is TGTGCCAGCAGTACCCACCGCCAGGGGGCAGTGCAGTACTTC.